One sample yielded the 6 T cell receptor beta chains listed below, sequenced in a study of blood T cell repertoires in COVID-19. Some clones are missing from TCRdb's copy, which holds only in-frame ones; the method was immunoSEQ multiplex PCR. This sample carries roughly 310,000 clones, more than 90% of them seen once, and the ten largest clones take 2.6%. Sequencing was carried out using PBMCs or T cells enriched from blood (not recorded which). The receptors were gathered from a man aged 55 to 70 who had recovered from COVID-19.

The CDR3 nucleotides are TGTGCCAGCAGTTACGATGGTAGTGGGAGTGTCTACGAGCAGTACTTC. Residues: CASSYDGSGSVYEQYF. The V and J genes are TRBV6-5 and TRBJ2-7, with a weak D call TRBD2 (5 bases). The CDR3 loop spans 16 amino acids. V was pared by 2 bases and J by 3 bases, with 17 bases between. Germline CDR1 reads MNHEY; CDR2 reads SVGAGI.

This clone was picked up one time. The chain employs TRBV20-1 and TRBJ1-2; D remains unclear. CDR1 and CDR2 (germline): DFQATT, SNEGSKA (reference sequence). Trimming left V 3 bases short and J 7 bases short, with 18 bases between. The CDR3 has 14 amino acids. The CDR3 bases are TGCAGTGCTAGTCGTGTAAGGAGTATTGCTGGCTACACCTTC. It encodes CSASRVRSIAGYTF.

This clone has more than one count but fewer than ten. The chain employs TRBV9 and TRBJ2-7, with 8 bases matching TRBD2. There are 12 residues in the CDR3. Trimming at V came to 4 bases and at J to 4 bases, leaving 1 base not matched to a gene. Germline values: CDR1 SGDLS, CDR2 YYNGEE. CDR3 sequence reads: CASSPGGYEQYF. The CDR3 DNA sequence: TGTGCCAGCAGCCCGGGGGGGTACGAGCAGTACTTC.

The chain has TRBV9 and TRBJ1-2; D might be TRBD1 (5 bases). Germline CDR1 reads SGDLS; CDR2 reads YYNGEE. The CDR3 consists of 13 residues. V gave up 4 bases and J gave up 7 bases, with 14 bases separating them. In DNA, the CDR3 is TGTGCCAGCAGCCCGGCGGGGCGTGGTGGCTACACCTTC. Translation: CASSPAGRGGYTF.

The chain joins TRBV4-1 to TRBJ2-7, with 10 bases lining up with TRBD2. The CDR3 extends over 19 amino acids. The V segment lost 4 bases and the J segment 2 bases; nucleotides outside the gene matches: 17. Germline CDR1 MGHRA, CDR2 YSYEKL. The CDR3: CASSRLINLPSGSPYEQYF. The CDR3 DNA follows: TGCGCCAGCAGCCGACTGATAAATCTACCTAGCGGGAGTCCCTACGAGCAGTACTTC.

The rearrangement links TRBV18 to TRBJ1-2, with unresolved D. Germline V lookup: CDR1 KGHSH, CDR2 LQKENI. This CDR3 is built from 15 residues. Trimming removed 3 bases from V and 0 bases from J, with 11 bases in between. CDR3 amino acids: CASSPVQNPNYGYTF. In nucleotides, the CDR3 is TGTGCCAGCTCACCGGTACAGAATCCTAACTATGGCTACACCTTC.